The 25 T cell receptor beta chains below all came from one sample that was sequenced in a study of T cell changes during pregnancy in multiple sclerosis. The method was immunoSEQ multiplex PCR; TCRdb's version includes in-frame clones alone and lacks a portion of them. Of fewer than 35,000 clones in the sample, 90% were seen once. The sample in question was CD4+ T cells from peripheral blood mononuclear cells, obtained in the third trimester of pregnancy. Source of these receptors: a female donor in good health, enrolled as a control in a pregnancy study.

V gene TRBV27 combines with J gene TRBJ2-2; D remains unclear. The germline CDR1 and CDR2 sequences are MNHEY and SMNVEV (reference sequence). The CDR3 extends over 15 amino acids. Trimming removed 6 bases from V and 0 bases from J, with 11 bases in between. CDR3 region: CASRAHGSNTGELFF. The CDR3 nucleotides read TGTGCCAGCAGAGCCCACGGGTCGAACACCGGGGAGCTGTTTTTT.

The rearrangement links TRBV11-1 to TRBJ2-7; D is uncertain. Germline CDR1 and CDR2: SGHAT and FQDESV (reference sequence). The CDR3 is 12 residues long. Trimming stripped 3 bases from V and 3 bases from J, with 6 bases between. Here the CDR3 reads CASSFTGYEQYF. CDR3 nucleotide sequence: TGTGCCAGCAGCTTTACGGGCTACGAGCAGTACTTC.

This clone was counted a few times. The chain uses TRBV7-6 and TRBJ2-1, with 9 bases identical to TRBD2. The CDR3 spans 14 residues. Germline V CDR1 and CDR2: SGHVS, FNYEAQ. Trimming cost V 1 base and J 7 bases; bases outside gene matches: 2. CDR3 DNA: TGTGCCAGCAGCTTAGTGCGGGGGGGGAATGAGCAGTTCTTC. Amino acid sequence: CASSLVRGGNEQFF.

V gene TRBV7-2 combines with J gene TRBJ2-7; 11 nucleotides align to TRBD2. There are 16 residues in the CDR3. V trimming: 3 bases; J trimming: 4 bases; junction bases outside the gene matches: 8. Germline V gene data show CDR1 as SGHTA and CDR2 as FQGNSA. The CDR3 loop reads CASSFNLAGGGYEQYF. DNA of the CDR3: TGTGCCAGCAGCTTCAACCTAGCGGGAGGAGGGTACGAGCAGTACTTC.

The chain joins TRBV25-1 to TRBJ1-1; D remains unclear. Per the germline V gene, CDR1 is MGHDK and CDR2 is SYGVNS. This CDR3 has 13 residues. V lost 5 bases to trimming and J lost 1 base, with 8 bases between them. CDR3 coding DNA: TGTGCCAGCAGTCGCGGAGGGAACACTGAAGCTTTCTTT. This encodes CASSRGGNTEAFF.

The chain joins TRBV7-9 to TRBJ2-7, with unresolved D. Trimming took off 4 bases at V and 2 bases at J, with 6 bases between the two ends. The CDR3 extends over 12 amino acids. Germline V gene data show CDR1 as SEHNR and CDR2 as FQNEAQ (reference sequence). DNA of the CDR3: TGTGCCAGCAGCTCCGGTACCTACGAGCAGTACTTC. Its translation: CASSSGTYEQYF.

The chain combines TRBV19 with TRBJ1-5; 9 bases are shared with TRBD1. The germline gives CDR1 LNHDA, CDR2 SQIVND (reference sequence). The CDR3 contains 14 residues. V lost 7 bases to trimming and J lost 7 bases; unmatched junction nucleotides: 8. The chain's CDR3 is CASKRDRAGQPQHF. As DNA, the CDR3 is TGTGCCAGTAAACGGGACAGGGCTGGGCAGCCCCAGCATTTT.

This sequence joins TRBV19 and TRBJ2-3, with 8 bases matching TRBD1. The V gene's germline CDR1 is LNHDA and CDR2 SQIVND (reference sequence). This CDR3 has 17 amino acids. V lost 10 bases, J lost 3 bases, and 18 bases stayed unmatched. CDR3 sequence reads: CAKMGGQGGARTDTQYF. CDR3 nucleotides: TGTGCCAAAATGGGCGGACAGGGCGGGGCACGGACAGATACGCAGTATTTT.

This sequence joins TRBV15 and TRBJ2-2; unclear D gene. Germline V CDR1 and CDR2: LNHNV, YYDKDF (reference sequence). V dropped 0 bases and J dropped 1 base, with 6 bases sitting between them. The CDR3 totals 15 residues. CDR3 in DNA: TGTGCCACCAGCAGAGATGGGCAGAACACCGGGGAGCTGTTTTTT. Translating it yields CATSRDGQNTGELFF.

The chain links TRBV6-6 to TRBJ2-7; 7 positions match TRBD1. CDR1 is MNHNY and CDR2 is SVGAGI in the germline V gene (reference sequence). CDR3 size: 16 residues. V lost 0 bases, J lost 2 bases, and 7 bases stayed unmatched. CDR3 in amino acids: CASSYSTGTETYEQYF. CDR3 DNA sequence: TGTGCCAGCAGTTACTCGACGGGGACAGAGACCTACGAGCAGTACTTC.

The chain joins TRBV7-2 to TRBJ2-7; D is perhaps TRBD2 (6 bases). CDR1 and CDR2 (germline): SGHTA, FQGNSA. CDR3 size: 14 residues. V lost 1 base, J lost 2 bases, and 9 bases lay in between. CDR3 protein: CASSLVWRAYEQYF. CDR3 nucleotides: TGTGCCAGCAGCTTAGTTTGGAGGGCCTACGAGCAGTACTTC.

The chain has TRBV4-3 and TRBJ2-3; 12 bases map to TRBD1. The CDR3 spans 18 residues. The germline V gene encodes CDR1 LGHNA and CDR2 YSLEER. V dropped 0 bases and J dropped 5; count of bases not matched to a gene: 9. Written as DNA, the CDR3 is TGCGCCAGCAGCCAAGATACCCCGGGACAGGGGGCGAAAGATACGCAGTATTTT. Translating gives CASSQDTPGQGAKDTQYF.

The genes are TRBV5-6 and TRBJ1-3; D is undetermined. Germline CDR1 SGHDT, CDR2 YYEEEE. The CDR3 totals 12 residues. The ends were cut back, 4 bases at V and 0 bases at J, with 2 bases in the middle. The CDR3 is CASSRSGNTIYF. The CDR3 nucleotides are TGTGCCAGCAGCCGCTCTGGAAACACCATATATTTT.

The chain has TRBV7-2 and TRBJ1-1; 9 bases are shared with TRBD1. Germline assignment: CDR1 SGHTA and CDR2 FQGNSA. V shed 1 base and J 4 bases; nucleotides not matched to a gene: 7. The CDR3 extends over 16 amino acids. CDR3: CASSLVTSGQGTEAFF. CDR3 sequence (DNA): TGTGCCAGCAGCTTAGTTACTTCGGGACAGGGCACTGAAGCTTTCTTT.

The chain is built from TRBV7-2 and TRBJ2-1, with 12 bases aligning to TRBD2. J was trimmed by 7 bases and V by 0 bases; bases with no gene match: 10. The CDR3 spans 18 residues. Germline V gene lookup returns CDR1 SGHTA and CDR2 FQGNSA. The CDR3 DNA follows: TGTGCCAGCAGCTTAGCGCCGGCTAGCGGGAGGGCCGGAAATGAGCAGTTCTTC. Translating gives CASSLAPASGRAGNEQFF.

The chain recombines TRBV19 with TRBJ2-5, with 7 bases identical to TRBD1. V was clipped by 5 bases and J by 0 bases; unmatched bases: 6. This CDR3 is 15 amino acids long. CDR1 is LNHDA and CDR2 is SQIVND in the germline V gene (reference sequence). The CDR3, as DNA: TGTGCCAGTAGTGACCTGACAGGGTACCAAGAGACCCAGTACTTC. The encoded protein is CASSDLTGYQETQYF.

J is TRBJ1-2 and V is TRBV29-1; 10 bases align to TRBD1. V shed 8 bases and J 3 bases; nucleotides not matched to a gene: 24. This CDR3 region has 19 residues. Germline CDR1 SQVTM, CDR2 ANQGSEA. DNA for the CDR3: TGCAGCATACACAAGGGGGGACAGGGGTCGAAGTGGCGCTACTATGGCTACACCTTC. It codes for CSIHKGGQGSKWRYYGYTF.

The chain recombines TRBV19 with TRBJ1-5; D is undetermined. This CDR3 region has 14 residues. V was trimmed by 6 bases and J by 1 base, leaving 10 bases between them. Germline CDR1 and CDR2: LNHDA and SQIVND (reference sequence). The CDR3 region is CASRPGSSNQPQHF. In DNA form, the CDR3 reads TGTGCCAGTAGGCCGGGTTCGAGCAATCAGCCCCAGCATTTT.

The chain couples TRBV9 to TRBJ1-2; D is perhaps TRBD1 (5 bases). The V end was cut by 4 bases, the J end by 4 bases, with 14 bases between. The CDR3 loop spans 14 amino acids. Germline-derived CDR1 and CDR2 are SGDLS and YYNGEE. CDR3 protein: CASSPGAGPYGYTF. CDR3 nucleotide sequence: TGTGCCAGCAGCCCAGGAGCAGGGCCCTATGGCTACACCTTC.

The chain carries TRBV6-5 and TRBJ1-2; D is perhaps TRBD1 (6 bases). V lost 0 bases and J 6 bases, leaving 17 bases between the germline ends. The CDR3 is 16 amino acids. Germline CDR1 MNHEY, CDR2 SVGAGI. CDR3: CASSYSRGAKGDGYTF. The CDR3 DNA is TGTGCCAGCAGTTACTCCCGGGGGGCGAAGGGCGATGGCTACACCTTC.

The chain combines TRBV2 with TRBJ2-1; 9 nucleotides match TRBD1. Germline CDR1 SNHLY, CDR2 FYNNEI. J was trimmed by 8 bases and V by 6 bases; bases with no gene match: 5. The CDR3 totals 13 residues. The CDR3 spells CASSGQGQDEQFF. The CDR3 bases are TGTGCCAGCAGCGGACAGGGGCAGGATGAGCAGTTCTTC. The complete variable domain, with remaining parts taken from reference TRBV2 and TRBJ2-1, reads EPEVTQTPSHQVTQMGQEVILRCVPISNHLYFYWYRQILGQKVEFLVSFYNNEISEKSEIFDDQFSVERPDGSNFTLKIRSTKLEDSAMYFCASSGQGQDEQFFGPGTRLTVL.

The rearrangement joins TRBV10-3 to TRBJ1-1, with no clear D. V was trimmed by 3 bases and J by 1 base, leaving 6 bases between them. The CDR3 has 13 amino acids. Germline loops: CDR1 ENHRY, CDR2 SYGVKD. The CDR3: CAISEQPNTEAFF. CDR3 DNA: TGTGCCATCAGTGAACAACCGAACACTGAAGCTTTCTTT.

The chain employs TRBV7-2 and TRBJ2-5; TRBD2 aligns across 9 bases. V lost 5 bases to trimming and J lost 2 bases; unmatched junction nucleotides: 9. CDR1 is SGHTA and CDR2 is FQGNSA in the germline V gene. The CDR3 contains 16 residues. The DNA for the CDR3 is TGTGCCAGCAGCCCGGGGGTCGCGGGGGGGCAAGAGACCCAGTACTTC. Translating it yields CASSPGVAGGQETQYF.

The J gene is TRBJ1-5, the V gene TRBV5-6, with D maybe TRBD1 (6 bases). The V end lost 5 bases, the J end lost 7 bases, and 31 bases lay between the germline ends. The CDR3 has 19 amino acids. Germline lookup yields CDR1 SGHDT and CDR2 YYEEEE. The CDR3 DNA sequence: TGTGCCAGCAGTTATTACCCGATATATAACAGGGTAGCCAGCCAGCCCCAGCATTTT. It yields the protein CASSYYPIYNRVASQPQHF.

The V and J genes are TRBV5-1 and TRBJ2-3; tentative D call: TRBD1 (5 bases). There are 14 residues in the CDR3. V lost 0 bases and J 5 bases, leaving 10 bases between the germline ends. CDR1 and CDR2 from the germline V gene are SGHRS and YFSETQ. CDR3 DNA: TGCGCCAGCAGCTTGGCAGGGCCGGGAGATACGCAGTATTTT. It yields the protein CASSLAGPGDTQYF.